The sequence of this T cell receptor (beta chain) was determined in a study of T cells in Graves' hyperthyroidism and ophthalmopathy. Study at large: Peripheral blood was drawn at first diagnosis, prior to all treatment.

This CDR3 is 16 amino acids long. With 8 bases removed from V and 10 bases from J, the gap between germline ends came to 24 bases. CDR1 MNHEY and CDR2 SMNVEV come from the germline V gene (reference sequence). Patients were excluded because of uncontrolled infection, other autoimmune disease, pregnancy or lactation. RNA transcripts provided the source from which TCR beta CDR3 regions were amplified. TCR CDR3 regions were first amplified by RT-PCR with HTBI primers. TCRdb re-called the multiplex PCR reads with MiXCR, one entry per CDR3 protein. The data show roughly 400,000 distinct CDR3 sequences, about 14% seen once. Study-level results: The majority of expanded thyroid clonotypes above 0.001 also appeared in blood. The authors' 13 V-J model separated ophthalmopathy from stable hyperthyroidism.

The sample holds many counts of this clonotype. The antigen is not known. Specimen: blood. This chain connects TRBV27 to TRBJ1-6, with D unresolved. The source of this sequence is a man between 45 and 60 years old with Graves' ophthalmopathy. This CDR3 reads CASAWSALPLRSPLHF. CDR3 DNA sequence: TGTGCCAGCGCCTGGTCGGCATTGCCCCTTCGCTCACCCCTCCACTTT.